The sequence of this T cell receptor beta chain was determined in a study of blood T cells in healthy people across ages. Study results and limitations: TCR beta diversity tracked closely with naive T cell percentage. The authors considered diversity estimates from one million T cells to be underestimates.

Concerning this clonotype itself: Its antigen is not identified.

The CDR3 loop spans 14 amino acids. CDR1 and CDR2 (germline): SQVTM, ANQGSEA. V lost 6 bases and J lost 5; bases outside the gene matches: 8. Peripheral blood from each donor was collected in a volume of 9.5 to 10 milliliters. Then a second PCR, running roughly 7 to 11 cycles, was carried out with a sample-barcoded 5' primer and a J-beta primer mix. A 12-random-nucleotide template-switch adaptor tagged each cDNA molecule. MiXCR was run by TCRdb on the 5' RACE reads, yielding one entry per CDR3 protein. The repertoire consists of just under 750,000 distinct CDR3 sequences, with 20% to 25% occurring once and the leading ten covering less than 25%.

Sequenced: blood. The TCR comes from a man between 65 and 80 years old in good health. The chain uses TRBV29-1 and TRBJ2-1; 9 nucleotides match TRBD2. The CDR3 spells CSVVRGGWNNEQFF. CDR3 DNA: TGCAGCGTGGTGCGGGGGGGTTGGAACAATGAGCAGTTCTTC.